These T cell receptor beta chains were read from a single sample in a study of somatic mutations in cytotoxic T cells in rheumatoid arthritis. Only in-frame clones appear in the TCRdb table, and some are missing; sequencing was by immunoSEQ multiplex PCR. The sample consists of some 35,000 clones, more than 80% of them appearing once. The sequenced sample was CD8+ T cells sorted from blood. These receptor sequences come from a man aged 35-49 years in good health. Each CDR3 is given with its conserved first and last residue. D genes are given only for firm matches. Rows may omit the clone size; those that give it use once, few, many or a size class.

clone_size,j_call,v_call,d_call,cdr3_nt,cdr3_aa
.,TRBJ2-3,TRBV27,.,TGTGCCAGCAGCCGCCTCCGGGACTCCACAGATACGCAGTATTTT,CASSRLRDSTDTQYF
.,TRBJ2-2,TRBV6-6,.,TGTGCCAGCAGTTCGAGTCCCGGGGAGCTGTTTTTT,CASSSSPGELFF
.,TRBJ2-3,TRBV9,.,TGTGCCAGCAGCGTAGCTACAGGCGGAGATACGCAGTATTTT,CASSVATGGDTQYF
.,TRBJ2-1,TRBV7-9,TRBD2,TGTGCCAGCAGCGGAGAAGGACTAGCGGTTACCTACAATGAGCAGTTCTTC,CASSGEGLAVTYNEQFF
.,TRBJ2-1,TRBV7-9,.,TGTGCCAGCTGCCTCCGTTTCAATGAGCAGTTCTTC,CASCLRFNEQFF
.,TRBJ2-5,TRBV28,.,TGTGCCAGCACCAATACTCGGGACGACAAGAAGACCCAGTACTTC,CASTNTRDDKKTQYF
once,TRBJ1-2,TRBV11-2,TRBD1,TGTGCCAGCAGCTTAGACATGGCTGGGGGTAAGAGGGCAGGGGGTGGCTACACCTTC,CASSLDMAGGKRAGGGYTF
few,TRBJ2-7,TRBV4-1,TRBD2,TGCGCCAGCAGCCAAGATCCTCCCCCAGCGGGAGTGTACGAGCAGTACTTC,CASSQDPPPAGVYEQYF
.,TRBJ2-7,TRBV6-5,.,TGTGCCAGCAGTTACTCAAGCGGGTTATCCTACGAGCAGTACTTC,CASSYSSGLSYEQYF
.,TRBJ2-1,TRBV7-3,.,TGTGCCAGCAGCTTGGAAGCGTCAAGGGGGGGTGAGCAGTTCTTC,CASSLEASRGGEQFF